Below are 13 T cell receptor beta chains sequenced from a single sample in a study of CD8 T cells in Susac syndrome. RNA was extracted with the RNeasy kit, and a quantity of roughly 0.5 to 1 ug was reverse transcribed using random hexamers. MiXCR, applied by TCRdb to the immunoSEQ multiplex PCR reads, yields one record per CDR3 protein. The table includes 120,000 to 150,000 distinct CDR3 sequences, roughly 95% detected once. The sequenced sample consisted of CD4+ T cells from PBMCs. These TCRs come from a human donor with multiple sclerosis.

This sequence joins TRBV6-9 and TRBJ2-7; D call uncertain. Germline V gene data show CDR1 as MNHGY and CDR2 as SVAAGI. This CDR3 has 12 amino acids. Trimming shortened V by 2 bases and J by 4 bases, and 6 bases separated the two germline ends. The CDR3 region has the DNA TGTGCCAGCAGTTATCCAGTGTACGAGCAGTACTTC. Its protein is CASSYPVYEQYF.

This clonotype showed up just once. The chain links TRBV9 to TRBJ2-2; D remains ambiguous. Germline V gene sequence: CDR1 SGDLS, CDR2 YYNGEE. Trimming removed 4 bases at V and 4 bases at J, with 11 bases between. The CDR3 is 14 residues long. CDR3 sequence (DNA): TGTGCCAGCAGCCCCTTTGTGGGCACCGGGGAGCTGTTTTTT. As protein: CASSPFVGTGELFF.

The rearrangement uses TRBV6-5 and TRBJ1-5; D may be TRBD1 (6 bases). Germline lookup yields CDR1 MNHEY and CDR2 SVGAGI. This CDR3 is built from 14 residues. Between the trimmed V and J ends, which lost 5 bases and 5 bases, there was a span of 13 bases. Written as DNA, the CDR3 is TGTGCCAGCAGTCGCGGGACACCCGATCAGCCCCAGCATTTT. Amino acids: CASSRGTPDQPQHF.

The chain couples TRBV28 to TRBJ2-3; 10 nucleotides line up with TRBD2. Germline trimming cut 4 bases from V and 4 bases from J; bases unmatched to any gene: 8. Per germline, CDR1 MDHEN and CDR2 SYDVKM. The CDR3 loop spans 16 amino acids. CDR3 nucleotides: TGTGCCAGCAGTTCCATCTTAGCGGGAGGAGCAGATACGCAGTATTTT. This gives the protein CASSSILAGGADTQYF. Supplemented by reference TRBV28 and TRBJ2-3, the full variable domain reads DVKVTQSSRYLVKRTGEKVFLECVQDMDHENMFWYRQDPGLGLRLIYFSYDVKMKEKGDIPEGYSVSREKKERFSLILESASTNQTSMYLCASSSILAGGADTQYFGPGTRLTVL.

The V gene is TRBV14, the J gene TRBJ1-3; no clear D gene. In germline, CDR1 is SGHDN, CDR2 FVKESK. The V and J ends lost 4 bases and 7 bases respectively, with 14 bases between them. CDR3 length equals 14 residues. CDR3 in DNA: TGTGCCAGCAGCCCCGGTCTGTATGATAACACCATATATTTT. Amino acids: CASSPGLYDNTIYF.

The rearrangement links TRBV19 to TRBJ1-2; the D gene is possibly TRBD1 (5 bases). Trimming removed 3 bases from V and 8 bases from J, with 16 bases in between. The CDR3 runs to 14 residues. CDR1 is LNHDA, CDR2 SQIVND, per germline (reference sequence). CDR3 protein: CASSIRRGERGYTF. The CDR3 DNA follows: TGTGCCAGTAGTATTCGTCGGGGGGAAAGGGGCTACACCTTC.

J is TRBJ2-7 and V is TRBV3-1; 13 bases line up with TRBD2. V gave up 8 bases and J gave up 4 bases; unmatched junction bases: 5. Looked up from germline, CDR1 is LGHDT and CDR2 is YNNKEL (reference sequence). The CDR3 contains 14 residues. The CDR3 protein is CASARLAGGYEQYF. The CDR3 bases are TGTGCCAGCGCACGACTAGCGGGAGGTTACGAGCAGTACTTC.

This chain links TRBV6-4 with TRBJ1-2; the D is unclear. Germline values: CDR1 MRHNA, CDR2 SNTAGT. The CDR3 runs 15 residues. The V end was cut by 7 bases, the J end by 5 bases, with 20 bases between. DNA of the CDR3: TGTGCCAGCATACCTAACACCCTACGGGGTTATGGCTACACCTTC. Amino acid sequence: CASIPNTLRGYGYTF.

This sequence joins TRBV20-1 and TRBJ2-7; D perhaps matches TRBD1 (5 bases). CDR1 and CDR2 from the germline V gene are DFQATT and SNEGSKA (reference sequence). The CDR3 runs 13 residues. Trimming cost V 3 bases and J 4 bases, with 13 bases left between them. CDR3 residues: CSASRVSGYEQYF. Here the CDR3 DNA reads TGCAGTGCTAGCAGGGTTTCTGGATACGAGCAGTACTTC.

The gene calls are TRBV20-1 and TRBJ2-2; D remains ambiguous. The CDR3 covers 11 residues. Germline CDR1 DFQATT, CDR2 SNEGSKA (reference sequence). Trimming pared 1 base from V and 7 bases from J, leaving 4 bases between. CDR3 loop: CSARAVGELFF. The CDR3 region has the DNA TGCAGTGCTAGAGCGGTCGGGGAGCTGTTTTTT.

The chain recombines TRBV6-2 or TRBV6-3 with TRBJ1-1; 8 nucleotides agree with TRBD1. The length of the CDR3 is 16 residues. V lost 7 bases to trimming and J lost 1 base; unmatched junction nucleotides: 11. In germline, CDR1 is MNHEY, CDR2 SVGEGT. CDR3 residues: CASIALRTGKNTEAFF. The CDR3 DNA reads as TGTGCCAGCATCGCACTTCGGACAGGGAAGAACACTGAAGCTTTCTTT.

V gene TRBV29-1 combines with J gene TRBJ2-1; TRBD1 agrees at 9 bases. CDR3 size: 14 residues. V was pared by 2 bases and J by 8 bases, with 7 bases of the junction left unmatched. Germline loops: CDR1 SQVTM, CDR2 ANQGSEA. The chain's CDR3 is CSVEQQGASHEQFF. The CDR3 DNA is TGCAGCGTTGAACAACAGGGGGCTTCCCATGAGCAGTTCTTC.

V gene TRBV7-2 combines with J gene TRBJ2-1, with 7 bases lining up with TRBD1. CDR3 length: 13 residues. The V segment lost 8 bases and the J segment 8 bases; nucleotides outside the gene matches: 9. CDR1 is SGHTA and CDR2 is FQGNSA in the germline V gene. The CDR3 DNA follows: TGTGCCAGCGGCGACAGGGTATGGGATGAGCAGTTCTTC. Encoded protein: CASGDRVWDEQFF.